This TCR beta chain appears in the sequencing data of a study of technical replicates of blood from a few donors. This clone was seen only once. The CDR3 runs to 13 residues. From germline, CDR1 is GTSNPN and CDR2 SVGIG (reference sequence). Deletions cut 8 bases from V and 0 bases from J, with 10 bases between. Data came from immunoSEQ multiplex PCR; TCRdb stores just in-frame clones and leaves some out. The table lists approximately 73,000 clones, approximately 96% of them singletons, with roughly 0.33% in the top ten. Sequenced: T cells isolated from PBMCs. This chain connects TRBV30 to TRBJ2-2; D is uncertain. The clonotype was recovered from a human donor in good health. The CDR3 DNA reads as TGTGCCGGCGGCCCAGCGAACACCGGGGAGCTGTTTTTT. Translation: CAGGPANTGELFF.